These 10 T cell receptor beta chains originate from one sample sequenced in a study of blood T cell repertoires in COVID-19. Assay: immunoSEQ multiplex PCR; the TCRdb copy retains only in-frame clones and omits some. The data show roughly 150,000 clones, 83% seen once. The sequencing sample was made of peripheral blood. The receptor source for this set is a woman of 80 years or more with acute or convalescent COVID-19.

Of note for this clone: At one boundary the junction diverges from the germline segment, which might be a read error. V usage is TRBV4-1 and J usage is TRBJ1-2, with 7 bases lining up with TRBD1. Germline CDR1 reads MGHRA; CDR2 reads YSYEKL. This CDR3 is built from 16 residues. The CDR3 nucleotides are TGCGCCAGCAGCTCAACCCCGGGACAGTTTAACGATGGCTACACCTTC. It translates to CASSSTPGQFNDGYTF.

J is TRBJ1-5 and V is TRBV7-8; D unclear. CDR1 SGHVS and CDR2 FQNEAQ come from the germline V gene. This CDR3 region has 15 residues. V lost 2 bases to trimming and J lost 4 bases, with 12 bases between them. The CDR3 region is CASSLIVAGNQPQHF. The CDR3 DNA reads as TGTGCCAGCAGCTTAATCGTTGCGGGGAATCAGCCCCAGCATTTT.

CDR3 amino acids: CASSLEGVGGAPQHF. The CDR3 nucleotides are TGTGCCAGCAGCTTAGAGGGCGTAGGGGGAGCGCCCCAGCATTTT. V usage is TRBV7-2 and J usage is TRBJ1-5; TRBD1 is a possible D gene (6 bases). The V end was cut by 1 base, the J end by 9 bases, with 16 bases between. The germline gives CDR1 SGHTA, CDR2 FQGNSA. The CDR3 runs 15 residues.

The chain recombines TRBV6-5 with TRBJ2-1; TRBD1 is a possible D gene (5 bases). The CDR3 runs 14 residues. V was pared by 6 bases and J by 6 bases, with 15 bases between. Germline CDR1 is MNHEY and CDR2 is SVGAGI. CDR3 in amino acids: CASRSGNHANEQFF. In DNA form, the CDR3 reads TGTGCCAGCAGGTCAGGGAATCACGCCAATGAGCAGTTCTTC.

The genes are TRBV30 and TRBJ1-5, with D unresolved. Germline CDR1 GTSNPN, CDR2 SVGIG (reference sequence). This CDR3 comprises 13 residues. The germline V and J ends were trimmed by 5 bases and 1 base, with 9 bases remaining between them. The CDR3 loop is CAWAKQSNQPQHF. The CDR3 nucleotides are TGTGCCTGGGCCAAACAGAGCAATCAGCCCCAGCATTTT.

The V call is TRBV10-3, the J call TRBJ2-7; TRBD1 agrees at 10 bases. The CDR3 sequence is 14 residues long. Germline-derived CDR1 and CDR2 are ENHRY and SYGVKD. The V gene end was trimmed by 5 bases and the J gene end by 4 bases; junction bases not matched to a gene: 5. DNA for the CDR3: TGTGCCATCAGTTCCCCGGGACAGGGGTACGAGCAGTACTTC. Protein: CAISSPGQGYEQYF.

This clone was counted a single time. The chain uses TRBV30 and TRBJ1-2; tentatively, D is TRBD1 (6 bases). The CDR3 contains 15 residues. V was cut by 5 bases and J by 1 base, with 17 bases left in between. Germline values: CDR1 GTSNPN, CDR2 SVGIG (reference sequence). The CDR3 protein is CAWFRRTEFNYGYTF. The DNA for the CDR3 is TGTGCCTGGTTTCGTCGGACAGAATTTAACTATGGCTACACCTTC.

The CDR3 nucleotides are TGTGCCAGCAGCAGGGAGGGTGTGAACACTGAAGCTTTCTTT. Residues: CASSREGVNTEAFF. V usage is TRBV5-4 and J usage is TRBJ1-1; D gene ambiguous. Between the trimmed V and J ends, which lost 4 bases and 0 bases, there was a span of 10 bases. The CDR3 runs to 14 residues. From germline, CDR1 is SGHNT and CDR2 YYREEE (reference sequence). Using reference TRBV5-4 and TRBJ1-1 for the parts outside the CDR3, the full variable domain is ETGVTQSPTHLIKTRGQQVTLRCSSQSGHNTVSWYQQALGQGPQFIFQYYREEENGRGNFPPRFSGLQFPNYSSELNVNALELDDSALYLCASSREGVNTEAFFGQGTRLTVV.

The chain has TRBV25-1 and TRBJ2-1; D remains ambiguous. The CDR3 covers 13 residues. Germline V gene data show CDR1 as MGHDK and CDR2 as SYGVNS. Between the trimmed V and J ends, which lost 7 bases and 2 bases, there was a span of 9 bases. The CDR3 sequence: CASNGNPYNEQFF. The CDR3 DNA reads as TGTGCCAGCAATGGCAATCCCTACAATGAGCAGTTCTTC.

The chain has TRBV7-9 and TRBJ2-2, with D unresolved. CDR3 size: 14 residues. Trimming removed 2 bases at V and 9 bases at J, with 13 bases between. Germline CDR1 and CDR2: SEHNR and FQNEAQ (reference sequence). As DNA, the CDR3 is TGTGCCAGCAGCTTATCTTCCGGGTCACGGGAGCTGTTTTTT. As protein: CASSLSSGSRELFF.